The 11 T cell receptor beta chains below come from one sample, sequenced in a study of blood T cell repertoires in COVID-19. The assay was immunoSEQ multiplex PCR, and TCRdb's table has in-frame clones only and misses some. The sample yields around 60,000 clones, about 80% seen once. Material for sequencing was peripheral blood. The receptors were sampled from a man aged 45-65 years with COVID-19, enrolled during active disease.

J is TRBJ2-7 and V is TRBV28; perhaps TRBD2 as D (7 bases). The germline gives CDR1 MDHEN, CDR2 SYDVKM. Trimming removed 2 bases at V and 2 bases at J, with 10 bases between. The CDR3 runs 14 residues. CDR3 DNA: TGTGCCAGCAGTTTACCGGGGGGCCCCTACGAGCAGTACTTC. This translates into CASSLPGGPYEQYF. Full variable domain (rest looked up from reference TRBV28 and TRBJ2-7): DVKVTQSSRYLVKRTGEKVFLECVQDMDHENMFWYRQDPGLGLRLIYFSYDVKMKEKGDIPEGYSVSREKKERFSLILESASTNQTSMYLCASSLPGGPYEQYFGPGTRLTVT.

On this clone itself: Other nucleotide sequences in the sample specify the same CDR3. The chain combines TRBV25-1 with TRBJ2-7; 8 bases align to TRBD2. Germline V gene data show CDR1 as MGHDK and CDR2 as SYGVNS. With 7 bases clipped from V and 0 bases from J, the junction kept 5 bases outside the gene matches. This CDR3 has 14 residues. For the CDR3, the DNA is TGTGCCAGCACCGCCGGGGGGGGCTCCTACGAGCAGTACTTC. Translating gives CASTAGGGSYEQYF.

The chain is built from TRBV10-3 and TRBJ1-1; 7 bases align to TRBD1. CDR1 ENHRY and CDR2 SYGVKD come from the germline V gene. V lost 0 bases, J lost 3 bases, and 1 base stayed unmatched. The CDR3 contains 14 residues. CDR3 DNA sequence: TGTGCCATCAGTGAGTCGGGGACAGACACTGAAGCTTTCTTT. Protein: CAISESGTDTEAFF.

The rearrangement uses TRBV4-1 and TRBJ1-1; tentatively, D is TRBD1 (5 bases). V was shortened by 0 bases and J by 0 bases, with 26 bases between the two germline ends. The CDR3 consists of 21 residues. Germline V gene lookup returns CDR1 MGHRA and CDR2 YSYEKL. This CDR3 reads CASSQETLGAWRGKVNTEAFF. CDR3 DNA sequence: TGCGCCAGCAGCCAAGAGACTCTGGGAGCGTGGAGGGGTAAGGTGAACACTGAAGCTTTCTTT.

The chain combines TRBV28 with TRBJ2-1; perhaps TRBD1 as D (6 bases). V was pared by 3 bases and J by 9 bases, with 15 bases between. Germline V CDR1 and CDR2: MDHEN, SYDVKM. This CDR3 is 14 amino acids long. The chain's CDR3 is CASSLSGDGGEQFF. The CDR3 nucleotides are TGTGCCAGCAGTTTGTCAGGGGATGGGGGTGAGCAGTTCTTC.

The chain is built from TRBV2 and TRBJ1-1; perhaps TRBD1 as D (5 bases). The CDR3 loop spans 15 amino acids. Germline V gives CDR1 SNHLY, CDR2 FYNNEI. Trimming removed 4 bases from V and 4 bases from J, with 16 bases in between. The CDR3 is CASSARASQGTEAFF. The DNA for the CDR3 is TGTGCCAGCAGTGCTCGGGCCTCCCAGGGCACTGAAGCTTTCTTT.

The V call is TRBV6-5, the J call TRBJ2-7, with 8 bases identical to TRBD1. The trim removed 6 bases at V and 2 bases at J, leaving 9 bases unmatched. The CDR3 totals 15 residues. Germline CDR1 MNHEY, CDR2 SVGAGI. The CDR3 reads CASRRTDRVTYEQYF. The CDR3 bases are TGTGCCAGCAGACGAACGGACAGGGTAACCTACGAGCAGTACTTC.

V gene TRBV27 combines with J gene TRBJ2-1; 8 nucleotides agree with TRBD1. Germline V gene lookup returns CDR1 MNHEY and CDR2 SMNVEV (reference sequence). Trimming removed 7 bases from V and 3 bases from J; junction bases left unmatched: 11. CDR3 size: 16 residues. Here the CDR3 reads CASNFLPTGDYNEQFF. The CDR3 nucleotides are TGTGCCAGCAATTTCCTACCGACAGGGGACTACAATGAGCAGTTCTTC.

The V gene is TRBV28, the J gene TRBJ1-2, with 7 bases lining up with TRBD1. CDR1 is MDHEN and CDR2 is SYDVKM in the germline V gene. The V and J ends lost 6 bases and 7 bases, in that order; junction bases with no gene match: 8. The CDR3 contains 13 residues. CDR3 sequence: CASRPTGVSGYTF. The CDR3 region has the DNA TGTGCCAGCAGACCAACAGGGGTCAGTGGCTACACCTTC.

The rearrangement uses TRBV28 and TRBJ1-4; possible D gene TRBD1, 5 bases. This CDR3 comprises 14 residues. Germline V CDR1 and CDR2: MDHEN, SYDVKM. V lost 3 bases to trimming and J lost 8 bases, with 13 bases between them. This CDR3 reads CASSFPQGGEKLFF. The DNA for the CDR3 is TGTGCCAGCAGTTTCCCCCAGGGTGGCGAAAAACTGTTTTTT.

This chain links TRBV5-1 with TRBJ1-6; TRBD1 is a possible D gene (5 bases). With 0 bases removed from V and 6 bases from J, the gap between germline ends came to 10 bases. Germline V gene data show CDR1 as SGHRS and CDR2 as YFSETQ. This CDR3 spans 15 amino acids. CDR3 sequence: CASSLAATANSPLHF. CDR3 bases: TGCGCCAGCAGCTTGGCGGCGACAGCTAATTCACCCCTCCACTTT.